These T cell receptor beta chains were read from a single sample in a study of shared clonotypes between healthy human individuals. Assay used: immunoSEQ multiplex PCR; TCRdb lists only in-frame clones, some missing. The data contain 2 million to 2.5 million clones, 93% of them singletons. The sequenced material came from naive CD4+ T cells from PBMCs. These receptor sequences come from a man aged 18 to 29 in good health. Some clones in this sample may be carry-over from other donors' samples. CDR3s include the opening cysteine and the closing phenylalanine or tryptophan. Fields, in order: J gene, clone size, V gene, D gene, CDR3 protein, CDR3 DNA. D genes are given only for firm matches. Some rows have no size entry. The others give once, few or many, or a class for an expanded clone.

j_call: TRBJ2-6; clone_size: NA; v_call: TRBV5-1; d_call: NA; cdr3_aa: CASSSTTGANVLTF; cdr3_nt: TGCGCCAGCAGCTCTACGACTGGGGCCAACGTCCTGACTTTC
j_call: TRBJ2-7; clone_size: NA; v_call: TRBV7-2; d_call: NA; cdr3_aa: CASSAGLIATYEQYF; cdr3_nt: TGTGCCAGCAGCGCAGGCCTCATTGCCACCTACGAGCAGTACTTC
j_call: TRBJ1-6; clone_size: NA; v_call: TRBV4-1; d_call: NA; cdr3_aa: CASSQISGRVPTPLHF; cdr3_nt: TGCGCCAGCAGCCAAATCTCTGGGCGGGTACCTACACCCCTCCACTTT
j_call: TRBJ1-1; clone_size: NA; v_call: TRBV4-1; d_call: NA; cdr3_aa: CARDGGVHIGAEAFF; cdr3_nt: TGCGCCAGGGATGGGGGGGTTCATATAGGCGCTGAAGCTTTCTTT
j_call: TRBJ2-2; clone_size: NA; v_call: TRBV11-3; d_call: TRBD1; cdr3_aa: CASSLGAGRQGRNTGELFF; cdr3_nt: TGTGCCAGCAGCTTAGGGGCCGGGCGACAGGGGAGGAACACCGGGGAGCTGTTTTTT
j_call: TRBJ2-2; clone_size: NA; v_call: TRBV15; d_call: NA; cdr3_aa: CATSSGTSNTGELFF; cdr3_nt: TGTGCCACCAGCAGTGGGACTTCGAACACCGGGGAGCTGTTTTTT
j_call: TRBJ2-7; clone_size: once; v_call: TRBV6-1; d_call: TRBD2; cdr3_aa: CASSEIGGRAVYEQYF; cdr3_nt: TGTGCCAGCAGTGAAATTGGCGGGAGGGCCGTGTACGAGCAGTACTTC
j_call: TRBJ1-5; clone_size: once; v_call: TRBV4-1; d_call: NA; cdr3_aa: CASSQDFSNWNQPQHF; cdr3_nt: TGCGCCAGCAGCCAAGATTTTTCTAACTGGAATCAGCCCCAGCATTTT
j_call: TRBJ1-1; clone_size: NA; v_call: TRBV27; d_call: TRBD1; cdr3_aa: CASNRQGRSGAFF; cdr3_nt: TGTGCCAGCAACAGACAGGGGAGAAGCGGAGCTTTCTTT
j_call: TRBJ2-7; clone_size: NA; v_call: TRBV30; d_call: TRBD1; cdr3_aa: CAWDKQGTSYEQYF; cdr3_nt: TGTGCCTGGGATAAACAGGGGACCTCCTACGAGCAGTACTTC
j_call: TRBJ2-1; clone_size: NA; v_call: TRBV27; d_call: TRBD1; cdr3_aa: CASSVPGQSFDEQFF; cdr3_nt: TGTGCCAGCAGCGTCCCGGGACAGAGTTTCGATGAGCAGTTCTTC
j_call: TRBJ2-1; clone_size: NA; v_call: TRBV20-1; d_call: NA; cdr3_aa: CSARSYNEQFF; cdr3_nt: TGCAGTGCTCGGTCCTACAATGAGCAGTTCTTC
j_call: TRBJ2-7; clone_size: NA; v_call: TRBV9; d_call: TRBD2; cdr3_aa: CASSAGTSSYEQYF; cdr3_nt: TGTGCCAGCAGCGCCGGGACTAGCAGTTACGAGCAGTACTTC
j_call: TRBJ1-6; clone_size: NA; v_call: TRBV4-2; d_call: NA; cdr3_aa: CASSQIQESSYNSPLHF; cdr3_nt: TGTGCCAGCAGCCAGATACAGGAGAGCTCCTATAATTCACCCCTCCACTTT
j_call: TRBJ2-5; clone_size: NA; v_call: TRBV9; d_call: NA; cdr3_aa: CASSVGSGRGQETQYF; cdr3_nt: TGTGCCAGCAGCGTAGGATCTGGTAGGGGCCAAGAGACCCAGTACTTC
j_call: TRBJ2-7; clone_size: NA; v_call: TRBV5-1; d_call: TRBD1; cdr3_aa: CASSLASGGTGEQYF; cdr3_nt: TGCGCCAGCAGCTTGGCCTCAGGGGGCACGGGCGAGCAGTACTTC
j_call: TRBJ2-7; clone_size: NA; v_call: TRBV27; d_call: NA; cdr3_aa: CASSLSVRLGSYEQYF; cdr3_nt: TGTGCCAGCAGTTTATCTGTACGCCTTGGCTCCTACGAGCAGTACTTC
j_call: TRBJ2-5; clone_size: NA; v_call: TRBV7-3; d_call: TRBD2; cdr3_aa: CASSPAGGDETQYF; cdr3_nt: TGTGCCAGCAGCCCGGCGGGAGGGGACGAGACCCAGTACTTC
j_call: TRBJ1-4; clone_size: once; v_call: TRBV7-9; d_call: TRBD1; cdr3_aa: CASSLNRQGGEKLFF; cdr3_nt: TGTGCCAGCAGCTTGAATAGACAGGGAGGGGAAAAACTGTTTTTT
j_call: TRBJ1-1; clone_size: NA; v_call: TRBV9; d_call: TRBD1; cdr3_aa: CASSTVTGSAEAFF; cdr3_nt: TGTGCCAGCAGCACCGTGACAGGGAGCGCTGAAGCTTTCTTT
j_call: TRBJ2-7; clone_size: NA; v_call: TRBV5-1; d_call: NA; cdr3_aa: CASSQQDSYEQYF; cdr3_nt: TGCGCCAGCAGCCAACAGGACTCCTACGAGCAGTACTTC
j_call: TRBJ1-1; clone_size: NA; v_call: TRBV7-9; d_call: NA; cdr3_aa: CASSSTAGRMNTEAFF; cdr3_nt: TGTGCCAGCAGCTCCACGGCGGGACGGATGAACACTGAAGCTTTCTTT
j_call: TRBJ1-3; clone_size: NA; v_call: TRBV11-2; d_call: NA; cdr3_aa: CASSLQGSGNTIYF; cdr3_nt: TGTGCCAGCAGCTTACAGGGCTCTGGAAACACCATATATTTT
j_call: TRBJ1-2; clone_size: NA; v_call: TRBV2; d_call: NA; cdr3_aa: CASSGAGGYTF; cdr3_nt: TGTGCCAGCAGTGGAGCAGGCGGCTACACCTTC
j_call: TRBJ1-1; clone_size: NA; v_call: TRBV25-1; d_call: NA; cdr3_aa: CASRGLAVTEAFF; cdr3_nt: TGTGCCAGCAGAGGTCTGGCGGTGACTGAAGCTTTCTTT
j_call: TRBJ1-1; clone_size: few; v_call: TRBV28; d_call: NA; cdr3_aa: CASSLFSTEAFF; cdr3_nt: TGTGCCAGCAGTTTATTTTCCACTGAAGCTTTCTTT
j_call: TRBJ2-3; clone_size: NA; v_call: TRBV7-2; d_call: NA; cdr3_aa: CASSPRAGNLHTDTQYF; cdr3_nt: TGTGCCAGCAGCCCCCGGGCAGGGAACTTACACACAGATACGCAGTATTTT
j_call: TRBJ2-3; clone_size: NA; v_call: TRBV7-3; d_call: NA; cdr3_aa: CASSYSGTDTQYF; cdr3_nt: TGTGCCAGCAGCTATAGCGGCACAGATACGCAGTATTTT